This T cell receptor beta chain was retrieved from a study of blood T cell repertoires in COVID-19. Study-wide context: The cDNA or gDNA used as material had been derived from T cells, B-cell-depleted T cells, or PBMCs.

The participants were between roughly 18 and 89 years old and came from about two dozen US areas. Recovered status in Cohort 3 required two negative PCRs, clearance, or symptom resolution. Libraries were prepared by immunoSEQ multiplex PCR; TCRdb keeps only in-frame clonotypes and omits some of them. Of 200,000 to 300,000 clones listed, about 82% are singletons. V lost 3 bases to trimming and J lost 7 bases, with 13 bases between them. Germline-derived CDR1 and CDR2 are LNHDA and SQIVND (reference sequence). The CDR3 has 14 residues. The sample consisted of PBMCs or T cells enriched from blood (not recorded which). The source is a woman between 45 and 60 years old who had recovered from COVID-19. V is TRBV19 and J is TRBJ2-1, with D perhaps TRBD2 (6 bases). The CDR3 loop reads CASSINPGANEQFF. The CDR3 DNA reads TGTGCCAGTAGTATCAATCCGGGAGCGAATGAGCAGTTCTTC.